This T cell receptor beta chain was sequenced in a study of blood T cell repertoires in COVID-19. In the study overall: The cDNA or gDNA used as material had been derived from T cells, B-cell-depleted T cells, or PBMCs.

The length of the CDR3 is 18 residues. The V end was cut by 4 bases, the J end by 6 bases, with 26 bases between. Germline lookup yields CDR1 SGHTA and CDR2 FQGNSA. TCRdb keeps only in-frame clones here, not all; method: immunoSEQ multiplex PCR. The sample lists more than 350,000 clones, roughly 90% seen once, with approximately 1.5% in the top ten. The cohort comprised adults aged roughly 18 to 95 years residing in 20 to 30 US areas. Donors were grouped by their self-reported clinical history. Participants in the exposed group had met a COVID-19 case in the 2 weeks before joining the study. Sample: PBMCs or T cells enriched from blood (not recorded which). The rearrangement links TRBV7-2 to TRBJ2-3; tentative D call: TRBD1 (6 bases). The receptor's source is a woman aged 18 to 35 who had been exposed to COVID-19. In DNA, the CDR3 is TGTGCCAGCAGCTGGGCTCTAGCTATCTCGTCCCAGGGGGATACGCAGTATTTT. It is translated as CASSWALAISSQGDTQYF.